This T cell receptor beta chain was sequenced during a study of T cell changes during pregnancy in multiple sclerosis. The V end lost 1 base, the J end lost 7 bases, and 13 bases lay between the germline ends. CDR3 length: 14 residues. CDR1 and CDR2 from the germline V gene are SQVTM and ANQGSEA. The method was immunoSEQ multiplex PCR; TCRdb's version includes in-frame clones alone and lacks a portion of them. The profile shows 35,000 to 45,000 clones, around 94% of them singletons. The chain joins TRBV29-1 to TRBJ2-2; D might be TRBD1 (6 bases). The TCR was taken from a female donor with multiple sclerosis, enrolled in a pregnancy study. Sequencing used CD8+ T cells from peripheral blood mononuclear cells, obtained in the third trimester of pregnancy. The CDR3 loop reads CSVEGQGLDGELFF. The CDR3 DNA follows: TGCAGCGTTGAAGGTCAGGGGTTGGACGGGGAGCTGTTTTTT.